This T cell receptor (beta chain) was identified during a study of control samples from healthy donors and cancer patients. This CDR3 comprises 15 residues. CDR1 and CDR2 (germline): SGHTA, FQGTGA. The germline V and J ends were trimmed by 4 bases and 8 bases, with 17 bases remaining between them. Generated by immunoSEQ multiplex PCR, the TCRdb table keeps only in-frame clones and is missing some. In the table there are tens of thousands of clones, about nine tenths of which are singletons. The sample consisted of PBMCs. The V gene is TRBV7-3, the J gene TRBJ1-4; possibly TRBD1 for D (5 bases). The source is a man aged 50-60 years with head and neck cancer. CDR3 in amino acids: CASSSGQNGDEKLFF. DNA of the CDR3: TGTGCCAGCAGCTCCGGACAAAATGGTGACGAAAAACTGTTTTTT.